This T cell receptor beta chain comes out of a study of cytomegalovirus exposure and HLA in healthy donors. This CDR3 is built from 11 residues. Between the trimmed V and J ends, which lost 2 bases and 4 bases, there was a span of 2 bases. Germline V gives CDR1 ENHRY, CDR2 SYGVKD. The PCR employed 60 Vbeta primers together with 13 Jbeta primers. Clones were sequenced by immunoSEQ multiplex PCR, and TCRdb holds only the in-frame ones, with some missing. The sample has over 150,000 clones, approximately 72% seen once. The sequenced sample was PBMCs. This clonotype was obtained from a man in his fifties or sixties in good health and CMV-seronegative. The V gene is TRBV10-3, the J gene TRBJ1-1, with D hard to call. Here the CDR3 reads CAISERTEAFF. CDR3 nucleotides: TGTGCCATCAGTGAGCGCACTGAAGCTTTCTTT.